The T cell receptor (beta chain) described here comes from a study of OX40 agonist ivuxolimab in advanced cancers. Data came from immunoSEQ multiplex PCR; TCRdb stores just in-frame clones and leaves some out. The sample yields about 82,000 clones, 92% seen once. The CDR3 has 16 residues. The sequencing here drew on CD4+ or CD8+ T cells sorted from blood, taken in a trial of the OX40 agonist ivuxolimab. The clonotype originates from an adult with an advanced solid tumor such as melanoma, head and neck, liver or kidney cancer. The chain combines TRBV21-1 with TRBJ2-7; no check of the table's D call, TRBD1, against the DNA was made. TRBV21-1 is assigned pseudogene status. The CDR3 DNA reads TGTGCCAGCAGATTACCTTTAGGGGAATCGCCTTACGAGCAGTACTTC. Residues: CASRLPLGESPYEQYF.